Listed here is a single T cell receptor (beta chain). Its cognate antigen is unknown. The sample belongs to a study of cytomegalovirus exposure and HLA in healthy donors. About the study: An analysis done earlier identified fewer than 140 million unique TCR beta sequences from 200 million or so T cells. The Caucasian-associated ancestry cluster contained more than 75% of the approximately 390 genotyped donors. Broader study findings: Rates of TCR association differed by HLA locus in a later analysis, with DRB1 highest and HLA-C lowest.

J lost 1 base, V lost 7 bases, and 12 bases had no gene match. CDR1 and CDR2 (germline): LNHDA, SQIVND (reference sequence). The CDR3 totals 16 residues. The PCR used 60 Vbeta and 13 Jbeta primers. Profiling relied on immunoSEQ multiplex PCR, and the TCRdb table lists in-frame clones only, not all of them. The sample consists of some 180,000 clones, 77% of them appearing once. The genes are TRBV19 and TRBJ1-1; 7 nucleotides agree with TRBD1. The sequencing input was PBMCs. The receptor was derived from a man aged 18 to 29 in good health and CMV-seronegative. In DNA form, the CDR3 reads TGTGCCAGTAACAACCAACAGGGGAGGAAGAACACTGAAGCTTTCTTT. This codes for CASNNQQGRKNTEAFF.